This T cell receptor beta chain was obtained from a study of blood T cells in healthy people across ages. This CDR3 has 15 amino acids. J gave up 2 bases and V 6 bases, and 10 bases lay outside the gene matches. Germline-derived CDR1 and CDR2 are MDHEN and SYDVKM. Only a few counts were recorded for this clonotype. Its antigen is unknown. Through a sample-barcoded 5' primer and a J-beta primer mix, a second PCR was run for about 6 to 11 cycles. From the 5' RACE reads, TCRdb called clonotypes with MiXCR, one entry per CDR3 protein. The sample comprises under 1,100,000 distinct CDR3 sequences, roughly 24% of which are singletons, and around 0.7% rests with the top ten. Study-level findings and limits: Unsorted PBMCs ruled out conclusive naive versus antigen-experienced comparison. Strong correlation was found linking TCR beta diversity to naive T cell percentage.

This sample also appeared in a second study, on T cells of mothers and their children.

Sequenced input: blood. This clonotype originated in a girl aged 2 to 10 in good health. The gene calls are TRBV28 and TRBJ2-7; TRBD2 matches 7 bases. The CDR3 reads CASRPSRDYAYEQYF. The CDR3 DNA reads as TGTGCCAGCAGACCTTCCCGGGACTATGCCTACGAGCAGTACTTC.